This T cell receptor (beta chain) was documented in a study of blood T cell repertoires in COVID-19. Whole-study context: The analysed material was cDNA or gDNA that came from T cells, B-cell-depleted T cells, or PBMCs.

As handled by the study authors: How many nucleated cells were present was estimated from reference gene primer amplification. Using immunoSEQ multiplex PCR, the repertoire was profiled, and TCRdb retains in-frame clones only, with some absent. V and J calls and clone size are given by that table; D and trimming were obtained from the DNA. The data show 140,000 or so clones, with more than 75% seen just once and about 5.8% held by the top ten. V dropped 6 bases and J dropped 1 base, with 12 bases sitting between them. This CDR3 is 14 amino acids long. From germline, CDR1 is MDHEN and CDR2 SYDVKM. The chain combines TRBV28 with TRBJ1-1; D might be TRBD1 (6 bases). The TCR sequence derives from a human donor in a cohort sampled during active COVID-19. The specimen was peripheral blood. Written as DNA, the CDR3 is TGTGCCAGCAGACTCAGGGGCGGGAACACTGAAGCTTTCTTT. As protein: CASRLRGGNTEAFF.